This TCR beta chain was profiled in a study of T cells of healthy individuals. The CDR3 contains 13 residues. V lost 1 base and J lost 5, with 9 bases in between. Germline V CDR1 and CDR2: KGHSH, LQKENI. TCRdb analysed the 5' RACE reads with MiXCR anew, one entry per CDR3 protein. Of around 90,000 distinct CDR3 sequences listed, 5% are singletons. The chain couples TRBV18 to TRBJ2-7, with D perhaps matching TRBD1 (5 bases). This TCR derives from a female donor in good health. This chain's CDR3 is CASSPQPGNEQYF. DNA for the CDR3: TGTGCCAGCTCACCACAGCCAGGGAACGAGCAGTACTTC.